The present T cell receptor (beta chain) was sequenced within a study of glioma-infiltrating T cells. The table lists this clonotype with a few counts. The antigen remains unidentified. Overall study results and limits: Gliomas, especially low-grade, showed above-expected tissue-blood divergence; non-neoplastic patients showed below.

The CDR3 contains 16 residues. V gave up 4 bases and J gave up 4 bases; unmatched junction bases: 9. Germline loops: CDR1 LNHDA, CDR2 SQIVND (reference sequence). TCR alpha and beta CDR3 regions were amplified from RNA using iRepertoire nested multiplex PCR. Tissue mRNA or PBMC total RNA, roughly 85-450 ng, went into one-step reverse transcription and amplification. TCRdb reanalysed the multiplex PCR reads using MiXCR and keeps one entry per CDR3 protein. Of roughly 200,000 distinct CDR3 sequences in the sample, about 32% were seen once. The sample comprised glioma tissue, nonneoplastic brain tissue, or PBMCs (not recorded which). The rearrangement uses TRBV19 and TRBJ1-3, with TRBD1 identical over 8 bases. The source of this sequence is a human donor with low-grade glioma or glioblastoma, undergoing nonglioma brain surgery, or in good health (not recorded which). The CDR3 bases are TGTGCCAGTAGTACTCTCTCGACAGGGGCCGGAAACACCATATATTTT. This encodes CASSTLSTGAGNTIYF. Filled out from reference TRBV19 and TRBJ1-3, the complete variable domain reads DGGITQSPKYLFRKEGQNVTLSCEQNLNHDAMYWYRQDPGQGLRLIYYSQIVNDFQKGDIAEGYSVSREKKESFPLTVTSAQKNPTAFYLCASSTLSTGAGNTIYFGEGSWLTVV.